This T cell receptor beta chain was sequenced during a study of CD8 T cells in ankylosing spondylitis. TCRdb called the 5' RACE reads again in MiXCR, with one record for every CDR3 protein. The sample gives about 360,000 distinct CDR3 sequences, roughly 20% of which show up once; around 12% is in the top ten. This clonotype was seen a handful of times. The CDR3 totals 12 residues. V was pared by 5 bases and J by 3 bases, with 10 bases between. In germline, CDR1 is SQVTM, CDR2 ANQGSEA. The sequenced material came from blood, either unsorted or a sorted T cell fraction (not recorded which). The chain carries TRBV29-1 and TRBJ2-5; D is unclear. The source is a male donor with ankylosing spondylitis or in good health (not recorded which). This CDR3 reads CSVFWQKETQYF. DNA for the CDR3: TGCAGCGTTTTCTGGCAGAAAGAGACCCAGTACTTC.